Each of the 29 T cell receptor beta chains below was sequenced from the same sample in a study of cytomegalovirus exposure and HLA in healthy donors. PCR employed 60 Vbeta and 13 Jbeta primers. Sequencing was performed with immunoSEQ multiplex PCR; in TCRdb, only in-frame clones are kept and a portion is missing. The data contain about 120,000 clones, roughly three quarters of them singletons. Sequencing input: PBMCs. Every receptor here comes from a woman younger than 35 in good health and CMV-seronegative.

The chain joins TRBV27 to TRBJ2-5, with D uncertain. Trimming pared 0 bases from V and 7 bases from J, leaving 12 bases between. CDR1 is MNHEY, CDR2 SMNVEV, per germline (reference sequence). This CDR3 contains 14 residues. CDR3 amino acids: CASSLSPVSGTQYF. The CDR3 DNA reads TGTGCCAGCAGTTTATCCCCGGTTTCAGGGACCCAGTACTTC.

This sequence joins TRBV28 and TRBJ1-1; D is unclear. The V and J ends lost 6 bases and 8 bases respectively, with 13 bases between them. Germline V CDR1 and CDR2: MDHEN, SYDVKM. This CDR3 is built from 12 residues. CDR3 coding DNA: TGTGCCAGCAGAGAGACTAAGGCCGAAGCTTTCTTT. The encoded protein is CASRETKAEAFF.

This clone came up once. In nucleotides, the CDR3 is TGTGCCATCTCCCTGGGAGCTGGAGAGACCCAGTACTTC. Encoded protein: CAISLGAGETQYF. The rearrangement uses TRBV28 and TRBJ2-5; D possibly corresponds to TRBD2 (5 bases). The CDR3 is 13 amino acids. Per germline, CDR1 MDHEN and CDR2 SYDVKM. V lost 10 bases and J 4 bases, leaving 16 bases between the germline ends.

This chain uses TRBV30 with TRBJ1-1; 7 nucleotides match TRBD1. Trimming cost V 8 bases and J 1 base; bases outside gene matches: 7. Germline V gene sequence: CDR1 GTSNPN, CDR2 SVGIG (reference sequence). The CDR3 runs 13 residues. The CDR3 region has the DNA TGTGCCCTCACGAACAGGGGGAACACTGAAGCTTTCTTT. Its protein product is CALTNRGNTEAFF.

The J gene is TRBJ2-5, the V gene TRBV5-6, with TRBD1 as a possible D gene (5 bases). The CDR3 is made up of 12 amino acids. Trimming left V 5 bases short and J 2 bases short, with 7 bases between. Per germline, CDR1 SGHDT and CDR2 YYEEEE. The CDR3 DNA sequence: TGTGCCAGCAGTCAGGGACAAGAGACCCAGTACTTC. It translates to CASSQGQETQYF.

The chain uses TRBV5-4 and TRBJ2-6; a possible D gene is TRBD1 (5 bases). Germline V CDR1 and CDR2: SGHNT, YYREEE (reference sequence). CDR3 length equals 13 residues. V lost 7 bases and J 4 bases, leaving 9 bases between the germline ends. The CDR3 region is CASEQVGANVLTF. The CDR3 DNA sequence: TGTGCCAGCGAACAGGTGGGGGCCAACGTCCTGACTTTC.

This clone was detected only once. The chain links TRBV19 to TRBJ1-5, with D possibly matching TRBD1 (5 bases). This CDR3 has 15 residues. Germline V gene data show CDR1 as LNHDA and CDR2 as SQIVND (reference sequence). Trimming pared 5 bases from V and 2 bases from J, leaving 13 bases between. The CDR3 DNA reads as TGTGCCAGTAGTGCCCAGGGTGGTGGCAATCAGCCCCAGCATTTT. This codes for CASSAQGGGNQPQHF.

The CDR3 reads CASSVQGSPTDTQYF. DNA of the CDR3: TGTGCCAGCAGCGTACAGGGGAGTCCCACAGATACGCAGTATTTT. The rearrangement links TRBV5-4 to TRBJ2-3; 7 nucleotides line up with TRBD1. Germline assignment: CDR1 SGHNT and CDR2 YYREEE (reference sequence). V was clipped by 4 bases and J by 2 bases; unmatched bases: 7. This CDR3 region has 15 residues. The full variable domain, in which reference TRBV5-4 and TRBJ2-3 provide the parts outside the CDR3, is ETGVTQSPTHLIKTRGQQVTLRCSSQSGHNTVSWYQQALGQGPQFIFQYYREEENGRGNFPPRFSGLQFPNYSSELNVNALELDDSALYLCASSVQGSPTDTQYFGPGTRLTVL.

As for this clone: Other DNA sequences within the sample encode an identical CDR3. The rearrangement uses TRBV5-1 and TRBJ2-5; tentative D call: TRBD1 (6 bases). From germline, CDR1 is SGHRS and CDR2 YFSETQ. Trimming cost V 5 bases and J 5 bases, with 16 bases left between them. The CDR3 totals 14 residues. DNA for the CDR3: TGCGCCAGCAGTCTCGAACAGGGCTGGGAGACCCAGTACTTC. Translation gives CASSLEQGWETQYF.

This rearrangement joins TRBV5-1 to TRBJ2-7; no definite D call. The CDR3 extends over 15 amino acids. Per the germline V gene, CDR1 is SGHRS and CDR2 is YFSETQ. With 0 bases removed from V and 3 bases from J, the gap between germline ends came to 13 bases. This CDR3 is CASSLVSVNDYEQYF. The CDR3 DNA sequence: TGCGCCAGCAGCTTGGTATCGGTCAATGACTACGAGCAGTACTTC.

J is TRBJ2-5 and V is TRBV4-1; TRBD2 aligns across 8 bases. V lost 3 bases and J lost 5; bases outside the gene matches: 11. Germline V CDR1 and CDR2: MGHRA, YSYEKL. This CDR3 is built from 16 residues. DNA of the CDR3: TGCGCCAGCAGCCAGGATTCCAGGACTAGCCTGGAGACCCAGTACTTC. As protein: CASSQDSRTSLETQYF.

This sequence joins TRBV7-2 and TRBJ1-1, with 7 bases aligning to TRBD1. With V trimmed by 5 bases and J by 9 bases, 3 bases remained unmatched. CDR3 length: 11 residues. CDR1 and CDR2 (germline): SGHTA, FQGNSA. CDR3 DNA: TGTGCCAGCAGCCAGACAGGGAAAGCTTTCTTT. Its translation is CASSQTGKAFF. The full variable domain, completed using reference TRBV7-2 and TRBJ1-1, is GAGVSQSPSNKVTEKGKDVELRCDPISGHTALYWYRQSLGQGLEFLIYFQGNSAPDKSGLPSDRFSAERTGGSVSTLTIQRTQQEDSAVYLCASSQTGKAFFGQGTRLTVV.

This clone was counted only a few times. This chain connects TRBV5-1 to TRBJ2-3; 12 nucleotides match TRBD2. The CDR3 runs 16 residues. Germline V gives CDR1 SGHRS, CDR2 YFSETQ. V gave up 4 bases and J gave up 6 bases; unmatched junction bases: 9. Here the CDR3 reads CASSVLAGGQGDTQYF. The CDR3 DNA reads as TGCGCCAGCAGCGTTCTAGCGGGGGGGCAAGGGGATACGCAGTATTTT.

This chain joins TRBV29-1 and TRBJ1-1; TRBD1 is a possible D gene (5 bases). The CDR3 is 15 amino acids. The germline CDR1 and CDR2 sequences are SQVTM and ANQGSEA. V lost 4 bases and J lost 0, with 15 bases in between. Here the CDR3 reads CSVVSSAGMNTEAFF. CDR3 coding DNA: TGCAGCGTTGTTTCGTCTGCAGGGATGAACACTGAAGCTTTCTTT.

V and J are TRBV30 and TRBJ1-1; no firm D call. Germline V gene sequence: CDR1 GTSNPN, CDR2 SVGIG (reference sequence). CDR3 length: 13 residues. Trimming removed 4 bases from V and 8 bases from J, with 17 bases in between. This chain's CDR3 is CAWTGNSELEAFF. CDR3 DNA sequence: TGTGCCTGGACCGGAAATTCGGAGTTAGAAGCTTTCTTT.

The V gene is TRBV5-1, the J gene TRBJ2-5, with D perhaps matching TRBD2 (6 bases). The CDR3 runs to 15 residues. Between the trimmed V and J ends, which lost 3 bases and 0 bases, there was a span of 12 bases. The V gene's germline CDR1 is SGHRS and CDR2 YFSETQ. The chain's CDR3 is CASSSAGSYQETQYF. CDR3 nucleotides: TGCGCCAGCAGCTCCGCGGGGTCGTACCAAGAGACCCAGTACTTC.

CDR3 protein: CASSLDRARGLNTGELFF. CDR3 DNA sequence: TGTGCCAGCAGCTTGGACAGGGCGCGCGGATTGAACACCGGGGAGCTGTTTTTT. This rearrangement joins TRBV13 to TRBJ2-2, with TRBD1 matching over 8 bases. Trimming at V came to 3 bases and at J to 1 base, leaving 10 bases not matched to a gene. There are 18 residues in the CDR3. Germline CDR1 is PRHDT and CDR2 is FYEKMQ (reference sequence).

This sequence joins TRBV29-1 and TRBJ2-5; D possibly corresponds to TRBD2 (7 bases). Per the germline V gene, CDR1 is SQVTM and CDR2 is ANQGSEA. V gave up 0 bases and J gave up 1 base, with 27 bases separating them. There are 20 residues in the CDR3. In nucleotides, the CDR3 is TGCAGCGTTGAAGATGGAGCAGGGGAGCTTGGGGGGGTCTCCCAAGAGACCCAGTACTTC. This sequence encodes CSVEDGAGELGGVSQETQYF.

The CDR3 nucleotides are TGCAGCGCCGGGGACAGCCGCACAGATACGCAGTATTTT. Amino acid sequence: CSAGDSRTDTQYF. The rearrangement uses TRBV29-1 and TRBJ2-3, with 7 bases matching TRBD1. The germline V gene encodes CDR1 SQVTM and CDR2 ANQGSEA. There are 13 residues in the CDR3. Germline trimming cut 7 bases from V and 1 base from J; bases unmatched to any gene: 5.

The chain employs TRBV6-5 and TRBJ1-2; 11 positions agree with TRBD1. Germline V gene lookup returns CDR1 MNHEY and CDR2 SVGAGI. The CDR3 has 14 residues. V shed 4 bases, J shed 7 bases, and the junction held 5 bases outside the gene matches. CDR3 DNA sequence: TGTGCCAGCAGTTCCGGACAGGGGGCTTCTGGCTACACCTTC. Amino acids: CASSSGQGASGYTF.

The rearrangement links TRBV2 to TRBJ2-5; 9 positions match TRBD1. V gave up 8 bases and J gave up 5 bases; unmatched junction bases: 6. This CDR3 is 13 amino acids long. The germline gives CDR1 SNHLY, CDR2 FYNNEI. This chain's CDR3 is CASLRDRDETQYF. The CDR3 bases are TGTGCCAGCCTCCGGGACAGGGACGAGACCCAGTACTTC. The whole variable domain, filled in from reference TRBV2 and TRBJ2-5, reads EPEVTQTPSHQVTQMGQEVILRCVPISNHLYFYWYRQILGQKVEFLVSFYNNEISEKSEIFDDQFSVERPDGSNFTLKIRSTKLEDSAMYFCASLRDRDETQYFGPGTRLLVL.

This chain uses TRBV5-8 with TRBJ2-3; 14 bases line up with TRBD2. The ends lost 3 bases at V and 6 bases at J; junction bases unmatched: 15. The CDR3 is made up of 19 amino acids. Germline V gene data show CDR1 as SGHTS and CDR2 as YDEGEE. CDR3 sequence (DNA): TGTGCCAGCAGCTCATTAGGACTAGCGGGGGGCCGCAACCCCGATACGCAGTATTTT. Its translation is CASSSLGLAGGRNPDTQYF. Complete variable domain (other parts from reference TRBV5-8 and TRBJ2-3): EAGVTQSPTHLIKTRGQQATLRCSPISGHTSVYWYQQALGLGLQFLLWYDEGEERNRGNFPPRFSGRQFPNYSSELNVNALELEDSALYLCASSSLGLAGGRNPDTQYFGPGTRLTVL.

The chain recombines TRBV7-9 with TRBJ1-1; D remains ambiguous. Trimming removed 1 base from V and 1 base from J, with 10 bases in between. CDR3 length: 15 residues. In germline, CDR1 is SEHNR, CDR2 FQNEAQ (reference sequence). The CDR3 spells CASSLVGGQNTEAFF. CDR3 nucleotides: TGTGCCAGCAGCTTAGTGGGAGGTCAGAACACTGAAGCTTTCTTT.

This chain uses TRBV19 with TRBJ1-1; 8 bases fit TRBD1. The CDR3 consists of 15 residues. CDR1 is LNHDA and CDR2 is SQIVND in the germline V gene (reference sequence). V shed 7 bases and J 2 bases; nucleotides not matched to a gene: 9. CDR3 residues: CASTLGQGGNTEAFF. The DNA for the CDR3 is TGTGCCAGTACCTTAGGACAGGGCGGTAACACTGAAGCTTTCTTT.

The rearrangement links TRBV18 to TRBJ1-1, with a tentative D call TRBD1 (5 bases). Germline V CDR1 and CDR2: KGHSH, LQKENI. The V gene lost 1 base and the J gene lost 5 bases, with 14 bases spanning the gap. The length of the CDR3 is 15 residues. The CDR3 loop reads CASSPLGGSWTEAFF. CDR3 DNA sequence: TGTGCCAGCTCACCACTGGGGGGTAGTTGGACTGAAGCTTTCTTT.

This clone was observed a handful of times. The J gene is TRBJ1-5, the V gene TRBV28, with TRBD1 matching over 7 bases. The CDR3 is 15 residues long. CDR1 is MDHEN, CDR2 SYDVKM, per germline. The V gene end was trimmed by 7 bases and the J gene end by 3 bases; junction bases not matched to a gene: 9. The chain's CDR3 is CASTAATGANQPQHF. CDR3 coding DNA: TGTGCCAGCACCGCCGCCACAGGGGCCAATCAGCCCCAGCATTTT. Looking up the rest from reference TRBV28 and TRBJ1-5 gives the full variable domain: DVKVTQSSRYLVKRTGEKVFLECVQDMDHENMFWYRQDPGLGLRLIYFSYDVKMKEKGDIPEGYSVSREKKERFSLILESASTNQTSMYLCASTAATGANQPQHFGDGTRLSIL.

The chain carries TRBV15 and TRBJ1-6; D is perhaps TRBD1 (6 bases). Germline V gives CDR1 LNHNV, CDR2 YYDKDF (reference sequence). The CDR3 extends over 16 amino acids. V was clipped by 0 bases and J by 9 bases, with 15 bases between them. This CDR3 is CATSREGGQMGSPLHF. The CDR3 DNA sequence: TGTGCCACCAGCAGAGAAGGCGGACAGATGGGTTCACCCCTCCACTTT.

In the case of this clone: Other nucleotide sequences from this sample produce the same CDR3. The chain employs TRBV5-1 and TRBJ2-3, with 13 positions matching TRBD2. The junction had 0 bases not matched to a gene; V was cut back by 1 base and J by 4 bases. CDR1 SGHRS and CDR2 YFSETQ come from the germline V gene. This CDR3 comprises 15 residues. In DNA, the CDR3 is TGCGCCAGCAGCTTGACTAGCGGGGGGGCAGATACGCAGTATTTT. It specifies CASSLTSGGADTQYF. The entire variable domain, with the rest obtained from reference TRBV5-1 and TRBJ2-3, is as follows: KAGVTQTPRYLIKTRGQQVTLSCSPISGHRSVSWYQQTPGQGLQFLFEYFSETQRNKGNFPGRFSGRQFSNSRSEMNVSTLELGDSALYLCASSLTSGGADTQYFGPGTRLTVL.

The chain joins TRBV5-1 to TRBJ1-1, with D possibly matching TRBD1 (6 bases). V lost 5 bases and J 1 base, leaving 15 bases between the germline ends. The CDR3 extends over 15 amino acids. Germline assignment: CDR1 SGHRS and CDR2 YFSETQ. In DNA, the CDR3 is TGCGCCAGCAGATCCACAGGGCCCCGGAACACTGAAGCTTTCTTT. Translated, it gives CASRSTGPRNTEAFF.